The entry below describes one T cell receptor (beta chain). The ends were cut back, 8 bases at V and 7 bases at J, with 17 bases in the middle. This CDR3 comprises 13 residues. The V gene's germline CDR1 is MNHEY and CDR2 SVGAGI. This sample was included in a study of blood T cell repertoires in COVID-19. Study information: COVID-19 samples collected from the United States, Italy and Spain covered acute and convalescent phases. Nucleic acid was either cDNA or gDNA, and it came from T cells, B-cell-depleted T cells, or PBMCs.

Sequencing was performed with immunoSEQ multiplex PCR; in TCRdb, only in-frame clones are kept and a portion is missing. The profile shows about 290,000 clones, roughly 91% of them singletons. Sequencing was carried out using peripheral blood. The TCR sequence derives from a woman in her twenties or thirties with COVID-19, enrolled during active disease. The chain couples TRBV6-5 to TRBJ1-1, with D perhaps TRBD1 (5 bases). The CDR3 region is CASFLGQGREAFF. For the CDR3, the DNA is TGTGCCAGCTTTCTCGGGCAGGGTCGTGAAGCTTTCTTT.